The clone carrying this TCR beta chain was seen at least ten times. Sequencing libraries for TCR beta were prepared with iRepertoire HTBI primers and Arm-PCR of CDR3 regions. Via MiXCR, TCRdb re-called the multiplex PCR reads, giving one row per CDR3 protein. The sample consists of fewer than 650,000 distinct CDR3 sequences, roughly 15% of them appearing once. The time point denotes: newly diagnosed GD, antithyroid drugs for less than 3 months. The authors made the TCR library using RNA they extracted from PBMCs. V was shortened by 7 bases and J by 9 bases, with 19 bases between the two germline ends. Germline CDR1 is MDHEN and CDR2 is SYDVKM. The CDR3 has 13 amino acids. The record originates from a study of regulatory T cells in long-lasting Graves disease. This same sample was also part of a study on T cells in Graves' hyperthyroidism and ophthalmopathy.

This chain links TRBV28 with TRBJ2-7; D possibly corresponds to TRBD2 (5 bases). This specimen consisted of peripheral blood mononuclear cells (PBMCs), obtained at new diagnosis, from a patient treated with antithyroid drugs. The clonotype originates from a woman aged 30 to 39 with Graves disease. The CDR3 DNA sequence: TGTGCCAGCACAACTAGACCGCTAATTGGGCAGTACTTC. It yields the protein CASTTRPLIGQYF. The complete variable domain, with remaining parts taken from reference TRBV28 and TRBJ2-7, reads DVKVTQSSRYLVKRTGEKVFLECVQDMDHENMFWYRQDPGLGLRLIYFSYDVKMKEKGDIPEGYSVSREKKERFSLILESASTNQTSMYLCASTTRPLIGQYFGPGTRLTVT.